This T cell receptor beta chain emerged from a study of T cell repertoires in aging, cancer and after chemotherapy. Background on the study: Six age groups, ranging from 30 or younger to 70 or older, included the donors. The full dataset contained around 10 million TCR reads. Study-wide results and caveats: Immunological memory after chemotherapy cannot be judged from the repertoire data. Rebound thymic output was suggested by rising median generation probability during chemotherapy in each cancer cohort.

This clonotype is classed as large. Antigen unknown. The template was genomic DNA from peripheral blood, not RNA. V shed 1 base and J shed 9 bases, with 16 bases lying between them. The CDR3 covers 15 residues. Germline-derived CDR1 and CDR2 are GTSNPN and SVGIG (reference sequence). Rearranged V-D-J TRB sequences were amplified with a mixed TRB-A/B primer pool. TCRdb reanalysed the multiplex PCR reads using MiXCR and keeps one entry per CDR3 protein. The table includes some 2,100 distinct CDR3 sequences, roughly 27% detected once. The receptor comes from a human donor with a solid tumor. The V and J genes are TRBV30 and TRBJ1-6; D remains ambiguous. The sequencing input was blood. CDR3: CAWSATSSPTSPLHF. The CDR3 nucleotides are TGTGCCTGGAGTGCGACGTCGTCCCCAACTTCACCCCTCCACTTT. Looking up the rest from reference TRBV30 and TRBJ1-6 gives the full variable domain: SQTIHQWPATLVQPVGSPLSLECTVEGTSNPNLYWYRQAAGRGLQLLFYSVGIGQISSEVPQNLSASRPQDRQFILSSKKLLLSDSGFYLCAWSATSSPTSPLHFGNGTRLTVT.